This T cell receptor beta chain was found in a study of response to subunit inactivated influenza vaccine. Whole-study findings and limits: It was the authors' suggestion that each seasonal influenza vaccination recruits few new T cells.

V was trimmed by 1 base and J by 4 bases, leaving 4 bases between them. Germline CDR1 DFQATT, CDR2 SNEGSKA (reference sequence). The CDR3 totals 12 residues. This clonotype appeared a few times. Its antigen is unknown. TCRdb reanalysed the RT-PCR reads using MiXCR and keeps one entry per CDR3 protein. The data hold fewer than 700,000 distinct CDR3 sequences, with 10% to 15% observed a single time. The sequence was obtained from a man aged 45-60 years who received an inactivated influenza vaccine. Sample: PBMCs from blood, taken 45 days after vaccination. The chain joins TRBV20-1 to TRBJ1-4; D is undetermined. CDR3 protein: CSARGVNEKLFF. The CDR3 nucleotides read TGCAGTGCTAGAGGGGTTAATGAAAAACTGTTTTTT.